These 14 T cell receptor beta chains were all obtained from the same sample, sequenced in a study of shared clonotypes between healthy human individuals. The data were produced by immunoSEQ multiplex PCR, yet TCRdb's version contains in-frame clones alone and is incomplete. The sample contains about 2.3 million clones, approximately 95% of which appear only once. The specimen sequenced was naive CD4+ T cells from PBMCs. The sample's subset: CD45RA+ positively selected. These TCRs come from a man younger than 30 in good health. Some clones in this sample may be carry-over from other donors' samples.

J is TRBJ2-3 and V is TRBV15; the D is unclear. Trimming took off 0 bases at V and 4 bases at J, with 20 bases between the two ends. CDR1 is LNHNV, CDR2 YYDKDF, per germline (reference sequence). This CDR3 contains 18 residues. DNA for the CDR3: TGTGCCACCAGCAGAGATAGGACGGTGGGTTCCCCCCCAGATACGCAGTATTTT. The encoded protein is CATSRDRTVGSPPDTQYF. The variable domain in full, completed from reference TRBV15 and TRBJ2-3, reads DAMVIQNPRYQVTQFGKPVTLSCSQTLNHNVMYWYQQKSSQAPKLLFHYYDKDFNNEADTPDNFQSRRPNTSFCFLDIRSPGLGDTAMYLCATSRDRTVGSPPDTQYFGPGTRLTVL.

The CDR3 DNA follows: TGTGCCAGCAGCTCGAGGGAGGGCCAAGGAGATACGCAGTATTTT. Amino acids: CASSSREGQGDTQYF. This chain joins TRBV5-4 and TRBJ2-3; 7 positions agree with TRBD2. Trimming removed 3 bases from V and 5 bases from J; junction bases left unmatched: 9. Germline V gene lookup returns CDR1 SGHNT and CDR2 YYREEE (reference sequence). The CDR3 totals 15 residues.

This chain joins TRBV18 and TRBJ2-1, with D perhaps assigned TRBD1 or TRBD2 (5 bases each). The length of the CDR3 is 15 residues. Per the germline V gene, CDR1 is KGHSH and CDR2 is LQKENI. V shed 3 bases and J shed 11 bases, with 20 bases lying between them. CDR3 in amino acids: CASSPPRMPQGQQFF. CDR3 nucleotide sequence: TGTGCCAGCTCACCCCCCCGCATGCCCCAGGGACAGCAGTTCTTC.

This clone was seen just once. The rearrangement joins TRBV12-1 to TRBJ1-1. TRBV12-1 is termed a pseudogene. The CDR3 has 16 amino acids. CDR3 region: CASSQGGVVSYTEAFF. The DNA of the CDR3 is TGTGCCAGCAGCCAAGGTGGAGTGGTTTCCTACACTGAAGCTTTCTTT.

The V and J genes are TRBV28 and TRBJ2-7, with 7 positions matching TRBD1. V dropped 6 bases and J dropped 7; count of bases not matched to a gene: 18. The germline V gene encodes CDR1 MDHEN and CDR2 SYDVKM. This CDR3 has 16 residues. The CDR3 nucleotides are TGTGCCAGCAGGACTACTCGGACAGGTAACGTGGGGGAGCAGTACTTC. Translating gives CASRTTRTGNVGEQYF.

As regards this clone: Mismatch with germline at one junction end may stem from a read error. V gene TRBV15 combines with J gene TRBJ2-4; D is perhaps TRBD1 (6 bases). Germline V gives CDR1 LNHNV, CDR2 YYDKDF (reference sequence). The CDR3 spans 14 residues. CDR3 bases: TGTGCCACCAGGAGAGCAGGGGTGGGAAACATTCAGTACTTC. It yields the protein CATRRAGVGNIQYF.

The chain employs TRBV10-3 and TRBJ2-5; the D gene is possibly TRBD1 (7 bases). CDR3 size: 15 residues. Germline V lookup: CDR1 ENHRY, CDR2 SYGVKD. V was pared by 2 bases and J by 4 bases, with 14 bases between. In DNA, the CDR3 is TGTGCCATCAGTGAGCGGAGACAGGGAGGAGAGACCCAGTACTTC. As protein: CAISERRQGGETQYF.

This clone was seen more than once but under ten times. The same CDR3 can be traced to other DNA sequences in this sample. This sequence joins TRBV4-1 and TRBJ1-1; D not resolved. This CDR3 has 13 residues. V dropped 1 base and J dropped 4 bases, with 7 bases sitting between them. Germline values: CDR1 MGHRA, CDR2 YSYEKL. CDR3 sequence: CASSQARGTEAFF. DNA of the CDR3: TGCGCCAGCAGCCAAGCGCGGGGCACTGAAGCTTTCTTT.

The chain links TRBV13 to TRBJ1-2; D is uncertain. The CDR3 runs 14 residues. CDR1 PRHDT and CDR2 FYEKMQ come from the germline V gene (reference sequence). The germline V and J ends were trimmed by 3 bases and 5 bases, with 13 bases remaining between them. The CDR3 spells CASSFQEGGYGYTF. As DNA, the CDR3 is TGTGCCAGCAGCTTTCAGGAGGGTGGGTATGGCTACACCTTC.

The rearrangement uses TRBV5-1 and TRBJ1-1; 7 bases fit TRBD1. Losses at the gene ends were 4 bases for V and 4 bases for J; bases not matched to a gene: 10. The germline V gene encodes CDR1 SGHRS and CDR2 YFSETQ. The CDR3 is 15 amino acids. The CDR3 reads CASSIGQVRPTEAFF. The CDR3 DNA is TGCGCCAGCAGCATCGGACAGGTGAGACCCACTGAAGCTTTCTTT.

The chain recombines TRBV11-2 with TRBJ2-5; 9 positions match TRBD2. The CDR3 has 15 residues. Trimming removed 1 base from V and 5 bases from J; junction bases left unmatched: 5. Germline V gene lookup returns CDR1 SGHAT and CDR2 FQNNGV. DNA for the CDR3: TGTGCCAGCAGCTTAGTTCCTAGCGGGATGGAGACCCAGTACTTC. Amino acids: CASSLVPSGMETQYF.

This sequence joins TRBV11-2 and TRBJ2-7, with D possibly matching TRBD2 (6 bases). Trimming removed 5 bases at V and 3 bases at J, with 23 bases between. The CDR3 has 17 residues. Germline CDR1 SGHAT, CDR2 FQNNGV. This chain's CDR3 is CASSRSASGLGHYEQYF. The CDR3 DNA is TGTGCCAGCAGCCGGAGCGCCTCGGGACTTGGGCACTACGAGCAGTACTTC.

This chain uses TRBV5-8 with TRBJ2-1, with D tentatively TRBD1 or TRBD2 (5 bases each). The CDR3 consists of 15 residues. Germline assignment: CDR1 SGHTS and CDR2 YDEGEE. V was trimmed by 0 bases and J by 3 bases, leaving 10 bases between them. CDR3 loop: CASSLVGARYNEQFF. In nucleotides, the CDR3 is TGTGCCAGCAGCTTGGTCGGGGCCCGCTACAATGAGCAGTTCTTC.

The V call is TRBV7-2, the J call TRBJ2-7, with D hard to call. CDR3 length: 12 amino acids. Looked up from germline, CDR1 is SGHTA and CDR2 is FQGNSA. V shed 2 bases and J shed 3 bases, with 5 bases lying between them. The CDR3 sequence: CASSLPDYEQYF. CDR3 nucleotides: TGTGCCAGCAGCTTACCCGACTACGAGCAGTACTTC. The full variable domain, in which reference TRBV7-2 and TRBJ2-7 provide the parts outside the CDR3, is GAGVSQSPSNKVTEKGKDVELRCDPISGHTALYWYRQSLGQGLEFLIYFQGNSAPDKSGLPSDRFSAERTGGSVSTLTIQRTQQEDSAVYLCASSLPDYEQYFGPGTRLTVT.